The clone carrying this T cell receptor (beta chain) occurred once. Per the study methods: Amplifying reference gene primers gave estimates of nucleated cell counts. Clones were read by immunoSEQ multiplex PCR, and TCRdb kept only the in-frame ones, dropping some. Clonal size and the V and J genes are those of that table, whereas D and trimming came from the DNA. The sample holds a few hundred thousand clones; less than 85% are singletons and the top ten take roughly 4.5%. This CDR3 contains 14 residues. Trimming removed 0 bases from V and 1 base from J, with 6 bases in between. CDR1 and CDR2 from the germline V gene are LNHNV and YYDKDF (reference sequence). The data were taken from a study of blood T cell repertoires in COVID-19.

Sequencing used peripheral blood. The J gene is TRBJ1-2, the V gene TRBV15; D gene ambiguous. The receptor comes from a man aged 55 to 69 who had recovered from COVID-19. This CDR3 reads CATSRDTVNYGYTF. CDR3 DNA: TGTGCCACCAGCAGAGATACGGTTAACTATGGCTACACCTTC.